One and the same sample provided the 18 T cell receptor beta chains below, sequenced in a study of blood T cells in healthy people across ages. A second roughly 7 to 11 cycle PCR used barcoded and J-beta primers. TCRdb reanalysed the 5' RACE reads using MiXCR and keeps one entry per CDR3 protein. The data show 700,000 or so distinct CDR3 sequences, roughly 41% seen once. Sequenced sample: blood. The receptors shown here come from a man older than 75 in good health.

V is TRBV25-1 and J is TRBJ2-5; D possibly corresponds to TRBD1 (5 bases). Trimming pared 1 base from V and 4 bases from J, leaving 10 bases between. CDR3 length equals 14 residues. Germline CDR1 MGHDK, CDR2 SYGVNS. The CDR3 nucleotides are TGTGCCAGCAGTGAATTTAGGGGTGCAGAGACCCAGTACTTC. Its translation is CASSEFRGAETQYF.

A note on this clonotype: Possible read error: a much larger clone is one base away. The chain has TRBV6-5 and TRBJ2-1; D is ambiguous. The CDR3 is made up of 12 amino acids. V dropped 4 bases and J dropped 10 bases, with 11 bases sitting between them. Germline V gene data show CDR1 as MNHEY and CDR2 as SVGAGI. The CDR3 reads CASSSTGYEQFF. CDR3 nucleotides: TGTGCCAGCAGTTCGACCGGTTACGAGCAGTTCTTC.

The V gene is TRBV20-1, the J gene TRBJ2-1; D perhaps matches TRBD2 (7 bases). The ends were cut back, 0 bases at V and 5 bases at J, with 14 bases in the middle. The germline CDR1 and CDR2 sequences are DFQATT and SNEGSKA (reference sequence). CDR3 length: 15 amino acids. The chain's CDR3 is CSARDWGGPHNEQFF. DNA for the CDR3: TGCAGTGCTAGAGATTGGGGGGGGCCCCACAATGAGCAGTTCTTC.

This clonotype showed up just a few times. The genes are TRBV6-2 or TRBV6-3 and TRBJ2-7, with D unclear. Germline loops: CDR1 MNHEY, CDR2 SVGEGT. Trimming shortened V by 2 bases and J by 3 bases, and 8 bases separated the two germline ends. The CDR3 has 13 amino acids. CDR3 protein: CASSYGPLYEQYF. DNA for the CDR3: TGTGCCAGCAGTTACGGGCCCCTCTACGAGCAGTACTTC.

The chain is built from TRBV5-1 and TRBJ2-7, with 8 nucleotides matching TRBD1. V lost 9 bases and J lost 0; bases outside the gene matches: 11. Germline V lookup: CDR1 SGHRS, CDR2 YFSETQ. The CDR3 extends over 15 amino acids. The CDR3, as DNA: TGCGCCACCTCGCGTCTACAGGGGGGCTCCTACGAGCAGTACTTC. It yields the protein CATSRLQGGSYEQYF. Based on the CDR3 plus reference TRBV5-1 and TRBJ2-7, the full variable domain is KAGVTQTPRYLIKTRGQQVTLSCSPISGHRSVSWYQQTPGQGLQFLFEYFSETQRNKGNFPGRFSGRQFSNSRSEMNVSTLELGDSALYLCATSRLQGGSYEQYFGPGTRLTVT.

The CDR3 DNA reads as TGCAGTGCTAGCTCCCGGGACAGCCCTAGCACAGATACGCAGTATTTT. It yields the protein CSASSRDSPSTDTQYF. The chain couples TRBV20-1 to TRBJ2-3, with TRBD1 matching 7 bases. CDR3 length: 16 residues. The J segment lost 0 bases and the V segment lost 3 bases, leaving 9 bases of the junction unmatched. Germline V gene lookup returns CDR1 DFQATT and CDR2 SNEGSKA (reference sequence).

This sequence joins TRBV5-6 and TRBJ2-3; maybe TRBD2 (6 bases). CDR3 length: 17 amino acids. Germline V gene lookup returns CDR1 SGHDT and CDR2 YYEEEE. The V end was cut by 4 bases, the J end by 2 bases, with 20 bases between. The CDR3, as DNA: TGTGCCAGCAGCCTGGTTTTCCTCGGGAGATTCACAGATACGCAGTATTTT. This translates into CASSLVFLGRFTDTQYF.

The chain links TRBV7-2 to TRBJ2-5; 7 nucleotides match TRBD2. Germline CDR1 SGHTA, CDR2 FQGNSA. CDR3 length: 17 residues. Germline trimming cut 4 bases from V and 2 bases from J; bases unmatched to any gene: 13. The CDR3 coding sequence is TGTGCCAGCAGCTGGAGGGCTAGCGGAACCCTACAAGAGACCCAGTACTTC. Amino acid sequence: CASSWRASGTLQETQYF.

This clonotype showed up just a few times. Just one base apart from a much larger clone, this may be a read error. The gene calls are TRBV24-1 and TRBJ2-3, with D unresolved. The V end lost 3 bases, the J end lost 1 base, and 10 bases lay between the germline ends. Germline loops: CDR1 KGHDR, CDR2 SFDVKD. The CDR3 runs 15 residues. CDR3 bases: TGTGCCACCAGTGATGCCGGGTCTCGCACAGATACGCAGTATTTT. Amino acids: CATSDAGSRTDTQYF.

Many counts were recorded for this clonotype. The chain employs TRBV20-1 and TRBJ2-1; 13 nucleotides align to TRBD2. The CDR3 is 17 residues long. V shed 5 bases, J shed 1 base, and the junction held 8 bases outside the gene matches. Germline lookup yields CDR1 DFQATT and CDR2 SNEGSKA (reference sequence). The CDR3 bases are TGCAGTGCTCCCCTGACTAGCGGGAGGACGTCCTACAATGAGCAGTTCTTC. Its protein product is CSAPLTSGRTSYNEQFF.

V is TRBV3-1 and J is TRBJ2-5; TRBD2 matches 9 bases. Germline V lookup: CDR1 LGHDT, CDR2 YNNKEL (reference sequence). J was trimmed by 5 bases and V by 2 bases; bases with no gene match: 6. The CDR3 is 15 amino acids. Here the CDR3 reads CASSQSGLARETQYF. Written as DNA, the CDR3 is TGTGCCAGCAGCCAATCCGGACTAGCGAGGGAGACCCAGTACTTC.

This sequence joins TRBV6-4 and TRBJ2-1; the D gene could be TRBD1 or TRBD2 (5 bases each). The CDR3 has 14 amino acids. Per germline, CDR1 MRHNA and CDR2 SNTAGT. The V gene lost 4 bases and the J gene lost 1 base, with 8 bases spanning the gap. This CDR3 reads CASSVGVSYNEQFF. CDR3 sequence (DNA): TGTGCCAGCAGTGTGGGGGTTTCCTACAATGAGCAGTTCTTC.

The genes are TRBV4-1 and TRBJ1-1, with a possible D match to TRBD1 (5 bases). V shed 2 bases and J shed 6 bases, with 19 bases lying between them. The CDR3 has 16 amino acids. CDR1 is MGHRA, CDR2 YSYEKL, per germline. This chain's CDR3 is CASSQIGRDRSSEAFF. DNA of the CDR3: TGCGCCAGCAGCCAAATTGGCCGGGACCGGAGCTCTGAAGCTTTCTTT.

A few counts support this clonotype. This chain links TRBV20-1 with TRBJ2-7, with D tentatively TRBD1 (6 bases). The germline V gene has CDR1 DFQATT and CDR2 SNEGSKA (reference sequence). Deletions cut 3 bases from V and 3 bases from J, with 15 bases between. This CDR3 has 14 amino acids. In DNA form, the CDR3 reads TGCAGTGCTAGTCCACCTCAGGGGTACTACGAGCAGTACTTC. It specifies CSASPPQGYYEQYF.

About this clonotype: This may be a read error, as it is one base from a much larger clone. The rearrangement uses TRBV20-1 and TRBJ1-6, with 7 bases aligning to TRBD1. The CDR3 length is 14 residues. Germline V CDR1 and CDR2: DFQATT, SNEGSKA (reference sequence). As DNA, the CDR3 is TGCAGTGCCAGCTTGGGGGACAGAGATTCACCCCCCCACTTT. Its protein is CSASLGDRDSPPHF.

This chain joins TRBV11-2 and TRBJ2-5; 13 bases are shared with TRBD2. The CDR3 loop spans 16 amino acids. Germline V gives CDR1 SGHAT, CDR2 FQNNGV. V gave up 6 bases and J gave up 1 base; unmatched junction bases: 5. The CDR3 nucleotides read TGTGCCAGCAGGGAACTAGCGGGGGGGTTCCAAGAGACCCAGTACTTC. This gives the protein CASRELAGGFQETQYF.

The chain carries TRBV12-5 and TRBJ2-4; D is uncertain. The J call is uncertain, as TRBJ2-7 better fits the DNA end. CDR1 is LGHNT and CDR2 is FRNRAP in the germline V gene. CDR3 length: 15 amino acids. CDR3 region: CASGESRSPSYEQYF. The CDR3 DNA sequence: TGTGCTAGTGGGGAAAGCAGGTCCCCGTCCTACGAGCAGTACTTC.

This clonotype showed up just a few times. The rearrangement links TRBV5-1 to TRBJ2-4, with 9 bases matching TRBD1. The trim removed 7 bases at V and 0 bases at J, leaving 8 bases unmatched. CDR3 length: 16 amino acids. The germline V gene encodes CDR1 SGHRS and CDR2 YFSETQ. The CDR3 bases are TGCGCCAGCGGCGTCGGACAGGGGATAGCCAAAAACATTCAGTACTTC. As protein: CASGVGQGIAKNIQYF.